This passage covers 27 T cell receptor beta chains from one sample sequenced in a study of blood T cell repertoires in COVID-19. Assay used: immunoSEQ multiplex PCR; TCRdb lists only in-frame clones, some missing. This table has under 200,000 clones, about 86% appearing once. What was sequenced was peripheral blood. All receptors derive from a man between 45 and 60 years old with active or convalescent COVID-19.

This clone has just one count. The rearrangement joins TRBV9 to TRBJ2-7, with 8 positions matching TRBD2. The germline V gene has CDR1 SGDLS and CDR2 YYNGEE. V gave up 5 bases and J gave up 0 bases; unmatched junction bases: 4. CDR3 length: 14 residues. The CDR3 loop is CASSRAGASYEQYF. As DNA, the CDR3 is TGTGCCAGCAGTCGAGCGGGGGCCTCCTACGAGCAGTACTTC.

This chain links TRBV5-6 with TRBJ2-2; 10 nucleotides agree with TRBD2. There are 15 residues in the CDR3. In germline, CDR1 is SGHDT, CDR2 YYEEEE. Losses at the gene ends were 5 bases for V and 6 bases for J; bases not matched to a gene: 7. The CDR3 region has the DNA TGTGCCAGCAGTCCAACTAGCGGGGAGGCCGGGGAGCTGTTTTTT. This sequence encodes CASSPTSGEAGELFF.

In this sample, this clone turned up once. Within the sample, other DNA sequences also encode this same CDR3. CDR3 bases: TGTGCCAGCAGCTTAGCTACAGGGAACGAGCAGTACTTC. It yields the protein CASSLATGNEQYF. The chain is built from TRBV7-2 and TRBJ2-7; D is possibly TRBD1 (6 bases). The CDR3 spans 13 residues. The germline V gene has CDR1 SGHTA and CDR2 FQGNSA. V dropped 0 bases and J dropped 5 bases, with 8 bases sitting between them.

The rearrangement links TRBV4-3 to TRBJ1-5, with TRBD1 matching over 8 bases. CDR3 length equals 14 residues. CDR1 is LGHNA, CDR2 YSLEER, per germline. The V segment lost 3 bases and the J segment 6 bases; nucleotides outside the gene matches: 4. Here the CDR3 reads CASSQTGAGQPQHF. The CDR3 DNA follows: TGCGCCAGCAGCCAGACAGGGGCAGGTCAGCCCCAGCATTTT.

The chain links TRBV6-5 to TRBJ2-7; D is undetermined. V was trimmed by 0 bases and J by 1 base, leaving 10 bases between them. CDR3 length: 15 residues. Germline V gene lookup returns CDR1 MNHEY and CDR2 SVGAGI. CDR3 nucleotides: TGTGCCAGCAGTTACTCGACTGGAAGGTCCTACGAGCAGTACTTC. Translated, it gives CASSYSTGRSYEQYF.

This sequence joins TRBV6-5 and TRBJ1-6, with D uncertain. Trimming took off 7 bases at V and 4 bases at J, with 11 bases between the two ends. Germline V gene sequence: CDR1 MNHEY, CDR2 SVGAGI. The CDR3 runs to 14 residues. The CDR3 loop is CASKGGSYNSPLHF. CDR3 sequence (DNA): TGTGCCAGCAAAGGAGGCAGTTATAATTCACCCCTCCACTTT.

The CDR3 DNA is TGTGCCAGCAGGGACTATAACACCGGGGAGCTGTTTTTT. This encodes CASRDYNTGELFF. V usage is TRBV27 and J usage is TRBJ2-2, with D perhaps matching TRBD2 (6 bases). Per the germline V gene, CDR1 is MNHEY and CDR2 is SMNVEV (reference sequence). This CDR3 spans 13 amino acids. With 6 bases removed from V and 2 bases from J, the gap between germline ends came to 7 bases.

This rearrangement joins TRBV11-3 to TRBJ1-1, with unresolved D. Germline V lookup: CDR1 SGHNT, CDR2 YENEEA. The V end was cut by 3 bases, the J end by 5 bases, with 10 bases between. The CDR3 spans 13 residues. CDR3: CASSFPEGTEAFF. CDR3 coding DNA: TGTGCCAGCAGCTTCCCTGAGGGTACTGAAGCTTTCTTT. Together with reference TRBV11-3 and TRBJ1-1, the CDR3 gives the full variable domain: EAGVVQSPRYKIIEKKQPVAFWCNPISGHNTLYWYLQNLGQGPELLIRYENEEAVDDSQLPKDRFSAERLKGVDSTLKIQPAELGDSAVYLCASSFPEGTEAFFGQGTRLTVV.

This clone was seen only once. At one end the junction does not follow the germline gene, possibly because of a read error. The gene calls are TRBV12-5 and TRBJ1-5, with TRBD1 as a possible D gene (6 bases). Germline V gene data show CDR1 as LGHNT and CDR2 as FRNRAP. This CDR3 has 17 amino acids. Here the CDR3 reads CASGLNRDMFPNRPQHF. In nucleotides, the CDR3 is TGTGCTAGTGGTTTGAACCGGGACATGTTCCCCAATCGGCCCCAGCATTTT.

The sample holds a few counts of this clone. This sequence joins TRBV7-6 and TRBJ1-6, with D possibly being TRBD1 (5 bases). This CDR3 is built from 15 residues. Per germline, CDR1 SGHVS and CDR2 FNYEAQ. V was shortened by 5 bases and J by 4 bases, with 12 bases between the two germline ends. Here the CDR3 reads CASSIDREYNSPLHF. The CDR3 nucleotides are TGTGCCAGCAGCATCGACAGAGAATATAATTCACCCCTCCACTTT. Looking up the rest from reference TRBV7-6 and TRBJ1-6 gives the full variable domain: GAGVSQSPRYKVTKRGQDVALRCDPISGHVSLYWYRQALGQGPEFLTYFNYEAQQDKSGLPNDRFSAERPEGSISTLTIQRTEQRDSAMYRCASSIDREYNSPLHFGNGTRLTVT.

The V gene is TRBV2, the J gene TRBJ1-2; D not certain. CDR3 size: 12 residues. Germline values: CDR1 SNHLY, CDR2 FYNNEI. Trimming cost V 7 bases and J 0 bases, with 6 bases left between them. CDR3 sequence: CASIRANYGYTF. CDR3 coding DNA: TGTGCCAGCATTCGAGCTAACTATGGCTACACCTTC.

The chain recombines TRBV14 with TRBJ1-2, with D possibly TRBD1 on 6 matching bases. Germline CDR1 is SGHDN and CDR2 is FVKESK. The CDR3 has 14 residues. V dropped 1 base and J dropped 8 bases, with 14 bases sitting between them. The chain's CDR3 is CASSQGAGELGYTF. The CDR3 nucleotides are TGTGCCAGCAGCCAAGGGGCAGGGGAGCTGGGCTACACCTTC.

The gene calls are TRBV19 and TRBJ2-1; 10 bases fit TRBD2. This CDR3 has 15 residues. From germline, CDR1 is LNHDA and CDR2 SQIVND (reference sequence). Unmatched junction bases numbered 8, after V lost 3 bases and J lost 9 bases. The CDR3, as DNA: TGTGCCAGTAGTATTAGTTCTAGCGGGGGTATTGAGCAGTTCTTC. Translation gives CASSISSSGGIEQFF.

This chain uses TRBV7-8 with TRBJ1-2; D is possibly TRBD1 (6 bases). In germline, CDR1 is SGHVS, CDR2 FQNEAQ. CDR3 length: 15 amino acids. V was trimmed by 0 bases and J by 1 base, leaving 9 bases between them. This chain's CDR3 is CASSLATGLNYGYTF. For the CDR3, the DNA is TGTGCCAGCAGCTTAGCGACAGGTCTTAACTATGGCTACACCTTC.

The table lists this clone with a few counts. This chain connects TRBV7-2 to TRBJ2-7, with a weak D call TRBD2 (6 bases). Trimming took off 5 bases at V and 3 bases at J, with 8 bases between the two ends. CDR1 is SGHTA, CDR2 FQGNSA, per germline. This CDR3 spans 12 amino acids. CDR3 region: CASSPGGYEQYF. CDR3 sequence (DNA): TGTGCCAGCAGCCCCGGGGGCTACGAGCAGTACTTC.

J is TRBJ1-3 and V is TRBV6-5; D ambiguous. Trimming stripped 9 bases from V and 2 bases from J, with 17 bases between. The CDR3 contains 15 residues. The germline V gene encodes CDR1 MNHEY and CDR2 SVGAGI. CDR3 protein: CASRWQARTGNTIYF. CDR3 DNA sequence: TGTGCCAGTAGGTGGCAGGCGAGAACTGGAAACACCATATATTTT.

The chain joins TRBV7-3 to TRBJ2-3; 8 nucleotides line up with TRBD2. There are 19 residues in the CDR3. V shed 2 bases and J 3 bases; nucleotides not matched to a gene: 16. Germline V CDR1 and CDR2: SGHTA, FQGTGA. The DNA of the CDR3 is TGTGCCAGCAGCTTAGGGCCGGGAGGGCCTCGTGGAGGTACAGATACGCAGTATTTT. It yields the protein CASSLGPGGPRGGTDTQYF.

The chain employs TRBV10-3 and TRBJ2-5; the match to TRBD1 covers 9 bases. This CDR3 comprises 14 residues. Losses at the gene ends were 0 bases for V and 5 bases for J; bases not matched to a gene: 1. The germline V gene encodes CDR1 ENHRY and CDR2 SYGVKD. The CDR3 loop reads CAISESGTGETQYF. The CDR3 region has the DNA TGTGCCATCAGTGAGTCGGGGACAGGGGAGACCCAGTACTTC.

The chain links TRBV11-2 to TRBJ2-5, with D uncertain. Trimming cost V 5 bases and J 0 bases, with 16 bases left between them. This CDR3 comprises 16 residues. Germline values: CDR1 SGHAT, CDR2 FQNNGV. Here the CDR3 DNA reads TGTGCCAGCAGCCGCGACTGGGTTGGCAACCAAGAGACCCAGTACTTC. Its protein is CASSRDWVGNQETQYF.

The CDR3 DNA reads as TGCGCCAGCAGCCAAGACCCTGAGAGGGCGCAGTATTTT. Its protein product is CASSQDPERAQYF. The chain has TRBV4-1 and TRBJ2-3, with TRBD2 as a possible D gene (5 bases). Trimming shortened V by 0 bases and J by 10 bases, and 11 bases separated the two germline ends. CDR3 length: 13 amino acids. Germline CDR1 is MGHRA and CDR2 is YSYEKL.

In its sample, this clone was seen a few times. The V and J genes are TRBV6-6 and TRBJ2-1; D possibly corresponds to TRBD2 (7 bases). Trimming stripped 8 bases from V and 7 bases from J, with 12 bases between. The CDR3 has 12 amino acids. Germline V CDR1 and CDR2: MNHNY, SVGAGI (reference sequence). As DNA, the CDR3 is TGTGCCAGCGGGGGGGCGTTGAATGAGCAGTTCTTC. Protein product: CASGGALNEQFF.

The count of this clone is one. The chain uses TRBV7-2 and TRBJ2-7; D is unresolved. Between the trimmed V and J ends, which lost 5 bases and 5 bases, there was a span of 13 bases. There are 13 residues in the CDR3. Germline V gene data show CDR1 as SGHTA and CDR2 as FQGNSA. The CDR3 region has the DNA TGTGCCAGCAGCCTGACTCCGCTAAACGAGCAGTACTTC. It is translated as CASSLTPLNEQYF.

The V gene is TRBV5-6, the J gene TRBJ1-5; TRBD1 is a possible D gene (5 bases). Germline loops: CDR1 SGHDT, CDR2 YYEEEE. The CDR3 sequence is 14 residues long. Trimming shortened V by 1 base and J by 5 bases, and 10 bases separated the two germline ends. The CDR3 DNA is TGTGCCAGCAGCTTGTTTGGGGCCGATCAGCCCCAGCATTTT. Its translation: CASSLFGADQPQHF.

The V gene is TRBV4-2, the J gene TRBJ1-2; D might be TRBD1 (5 bases). Germline assignment: CDR1 LGHNA and CDR2 YNFKEQ. V shed 4 bases and J shed 7 bases, with 13 bases lying between them. This CDR3 has 13 amino acids. CDR3 loop: CASSLESGAGYTF. The DNA for the CDR3 is TGTGCCAGCAGCCTAGAGAGTGGGGCTGGCTACACCTTC.

The rearrangement joins TRBV18 to TRBJ1-4; 8 nucleotides align to TRBD1. CDR3 length: 15 residues. V lost 0 bases and J lost 8; bases outside the gene matches: 5. Germline values: CDR1 KGHSH, CDR2 LQKENI. CDR3 sequence (DNA): TGTGCCAGCTCACCACCGACAGGGGTTCGGGAAAAACTGTTTTTT. As protein: CASSPPTGVREKLFF.

The chain joins TRBV7-2 to TRBJ2-2; 7 positions match TRBD1. This CDR3 has 17 residues. The germline V gene has CDR1 SGHTA and CDR2 FQGNSA. V trimming: 2 bases; J trimming: 10 bases; junction bases outside the gene matches: 16. CDR3: CASSLFQGQMRVEELFF. As DNA, the CDR3 is TGTGCCAGCAGCTTATTCCAGGGACAGATGCGAGTTGAGGAGCTGTTTTTT.

V usage is TRBV4-3 and J usage is TRBJ1-6; tentatively, D is TRBD1 (6 bases). The ends were cut back, 1 base at V and 8 bases at J, with 15 bases in the middle. Germline V gene sequence: CDR1 LGHNA, CDR2 YSLEER. The CDR3 has 16 residues. DNA for the CDR3: TGCGCCAGCAGCCAAGCCGGAGAAGGGGGTCATTCACCCCTCCACTTT. Amino acids: CASSQAGEGGHSPLHF.